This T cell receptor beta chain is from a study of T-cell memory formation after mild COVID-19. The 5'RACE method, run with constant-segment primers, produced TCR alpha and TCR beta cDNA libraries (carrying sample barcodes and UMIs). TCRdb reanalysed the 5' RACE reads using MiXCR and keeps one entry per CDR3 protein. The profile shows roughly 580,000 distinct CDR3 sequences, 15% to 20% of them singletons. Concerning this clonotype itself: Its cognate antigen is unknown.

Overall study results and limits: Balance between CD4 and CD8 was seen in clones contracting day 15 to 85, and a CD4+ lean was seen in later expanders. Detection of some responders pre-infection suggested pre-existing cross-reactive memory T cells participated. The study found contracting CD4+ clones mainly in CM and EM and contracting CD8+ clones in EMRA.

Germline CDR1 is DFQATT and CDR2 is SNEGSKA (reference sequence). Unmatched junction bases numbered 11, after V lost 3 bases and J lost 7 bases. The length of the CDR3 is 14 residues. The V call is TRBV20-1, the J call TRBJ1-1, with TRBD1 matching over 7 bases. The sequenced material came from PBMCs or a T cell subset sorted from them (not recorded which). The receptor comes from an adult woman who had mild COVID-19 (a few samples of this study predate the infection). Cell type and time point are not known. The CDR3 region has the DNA TGCAGTGCTAGCAGGGACAGAAAACAAATTGAAGCTTTCTTT. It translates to CSASRDRKQIEAFF.